This passage covers 14 T cell receptor beta chains from one sample sequenced in a study of T-cell memory formation after mild COVID-19. MiXCR was run by TCRdb on the 5' RACE reads, yielding one entry per CDR3 protein. The top ten clones hold more than 20% of a sample with 200,000 to 300,000 distinct CDR3 sequences, 9.4% of them seen once. What was sequenced was PBMCs or a T cell subset sorted from them (not recorded which). The receptors were gathered from a man aged 18 to 35 who had mild COVID-19 (a few samples of this study predate the infection). Cell type and time point are not known.

The chain links TRBV7-2 to TRBJ1-6; D possibly corresponds to TRBD1 (5 bases). Germline V gene lookup returns CDR1 SGHTA and CDR2 FQGNSA. Trimming removed 5 bases at V and 12 bases at J, with 14 bases between. The CDR3 is 13 amino acids. The CDR3 coding sequence is TGTGCCAGCAGCCTAGAAACAGGACGACCCCTCCACTTT. Protein product: CASSLETGRPLHF.

This clonotype was observed many times. The CDR3 loop is CASSLGTSGETQYF. The CDR3 coding sequence is TGCGCCAGCAGCTTGGGGACTAGCGGGGAGACCCAGTACTTC. This chain links TRBV5-1 with TRBJ2-5; 11 nucleotides match TRBD2. CDR1 and CDR2 (germline): SGHRS, YFSETQ. The CDR3 contains 14 residues. V gave up 0 bases and J gave up 5 bases; unmatched junction bases: 0.

The V call is TRBV18, the J call TRBJ2-1, with D maybe TRBD1 (6 bases). The CDR3 covers 14 residues. Germline V gene lookup returns CDR1 KGHSH and CDR2 LQKENI. The V and J ends lost 0 bases and 8 bases respectively, with 11 bases between them. Here the CDR3 reads CASSPPNRADEQFF. DNA for the CDR3: TGTGCCAGCTCACCACCTAACAGGGCGGATGAGCAGTTCTTC.

This clonotype was seen many times. This chain connects TRBV6-1 to TRBJ1-1, with TRBD1 matching over 7 bases. Trimming at V came to 6 bases and at J to 1 base, leaving 14 bases not matched to a gene. The V gene's germline CDR1 is MNHNS and CDR2 SASEGT. The length of the CDR3 is 17 residues. The CDR3 loop is CASREFTTGTANTEAFF. CDR3 bases: TGTGCCAGCAGGGAGTTCACCACCGGGACAGCGAACACTGAAGCTTTCTTT.

On this clonotype: Just one base apart from a much larger clone, this may be a read error. V usage is TRBV6-5 and J usage is TRBJ1-1, with TRBD1 as a possible D gene (5 bases). The CDR3 loop spans 15 amino acids. CDR1 is MNHEY and CDR2 is SVGAGI in the germline V gene. The CDR3 protein is CASSYRGTAGSEAYF. The CDR3 nucleotides read TGTGCCAGCAGTTACCGCGGGACCGCGGGCTCTGAAGCTTACTTT.

This clonotype was seen only a few times. The chain is built from TRBV5-1 and TRBJ2-1, with 16 positions matching TRBD2. The CDR3 has 16 residues. V shed 4 bases and J 8 bases; nucleotides not matched to a gene: 6. Looked up from germline, CDR1 is SGHRS and CDR2 is YFSETQ. CDR3 region: CASSLTGLAGGYEQFF. The DNA for the CDR3 is TGCGCCAGCAGCCTCACGGGACTAGCGGGGGGGTATGAGCAGTTCTTC.

This clonotype was counted a few times. CDR3 DNA: TGTGCCAGCAGATCCGGGACAGGGGAAAGGATTCAGTACTTC. The encoded protein is CASRSGTGERIQYF. The V call is TRBV5-5, the J call TRBJ2-4, with 10 bases matching TRBD1. J was trimmed by 10 bases and V by 5 bases; bases with no gene match: 9. This CDR3 has 14 amino acids. Germline V gene sequence: CDR1 SGHKS, CDR2 YYEKEE (reference sequence).

This clonotype was observed a few times. The rearrangement joins TRBV19 to TRBJ2-6, with TRBD1 identical over 10 bases. Germline CDR1 reads LNHDA; CDR2 reads SQIVND (reference sequence). V lost 6 bases to trimming and J lost 2 bases; unmatched junction nucleotides: 13. The CDR3 has 19 amino acids. The DNA of the CDR3 is TGTGCCAGTAGCACCCCGGACAGGGGGACCTCCCCTGGGGCCAACGTCCTGACTTTC. Protein product: CASSTPDRGTSPGANVLTF.

Here the CDR3 reads CASSPGTHNEQFF. The CDR3 region has the DNA TGCGCCAGCAGTCCAGGGACCCACAATGAGCAGTTCTTC. This chain joins TRBV10-2 and TRBJ2-1, with D perhaps matching TRBD1 or TRBD2 (5 bases each). V was clipped by 5 bases and J by 5 bases, with 10 bases between them. Germline-derived CDR1 and CDR2 are WSHSY and SAAADI. The CDR3 spans 13 residues.

This clonotype was counted only a few times. The chain joins TRBV9 to TRBJ2-3; D remains unclear. V was shortened by 6 bases and J by 6 bases, with 11 bases between the two germline ends. Germline V lookup: CDR1 SGDLS, CDR2 YYNGEE. CDR3 size: 12 residues. The CDR3 bases are TGTGCCAGCACCGACGGTAGGGATACGCAGTATTTT. Translated, it gives CASTDGRDTQYF.

This clonotype has more than one count but fewer than ten. The V call is TRBV5-1, the J call TRBJ2-3; 7 bases match TRBD1. The CDR3 loop spans 14 amino acids. CDR1 and CDR2 from the germline V gene are SGHRS and YFSETQ. V lost 4 bases to trimming and J lost 2 bases; unmatched junction nucleotides: 4. CDR3 protein: CASSRDSLTDTQYF. CDR3 nucleotides: TGCGCCAGCAGCCGGGACAGCCTCACAGATACGCAGTATTTT.

V is TRBV20-1 and J is TRBJ1-5; D is uncertain. From germline, CDR1 is DFQATT and CDR2 SNEGSKA (reference sequence). Trimming removed 0 bases from V and 7 bases from J, with 16 bases in between. The length of the CDR3 is 15 residues. CDR3 in DNA: TGCAGTGCTAGAGAACCCGGGCCCGGGTGGCAGCCCCAGCATTTT. Translation: CSAREPGPGWQPQHF.

This clonotype occurred many times. This chain joins TRBV5-1 and TRBJ1-5, with D unclear. The CDR3 is made up of 15 amino acids. Germline V lookup: CDR1 SGHRS, CDR2 YFSETQ. V was cut by 0 bases and J by 7 bases, with 14 bases left in between. The CDR3 DNA reads as TGCGCCAGCAGCTTGGGTTCGGGCAGCTGGCAGCCCCAGCATTTT. This codes for CASSLGSGSWQPQHF.

This clonotype has just a few counts. The CDR3 DNA is TGCAGTGCCACCGAACTCCACAATGAGCAGTTCTTC. As protein: CSATELHNEQFF. The gene calls are TRBV20-1 and TRBJ2-1; D is uncertain. The V end lost 6 bases, the J end lost 5 bases, and 11 bases lay between the germline ends. Germline loops: CDR1 DFQATT, CDR2 SNEGSKA (reference sequence). The CDR3 is 12 amino acids.